The TCR beta chain under discussion was sequenced for a study of blood T cell repertoires in COVID-19. Study context: Whether acute or convalescent, the COVID-19 samples came from the United States, Italy and Spain. Sample material is recorded as cDNA or gDNA derived from T cells, B-cell-depleted T cells, or PBMCs.

In the original processing: Amplification with reference gene primers provided the estimates of nucleated cell counts. The table came from immunoSEQ multiplex PCR; TCRdb's copy has only in-frame clones and leaves some out. V, J and clone size are taken as reported in that table, and D and trimming were inferred from the DNA itself. The sample has fewer than 250,000 clones; approximately 90% are singletons. V lost 3 bases, J lost 5 bases, and 4 bases stayed unmatched. The CDR3 loop spans 14 amino acids. Looked up from germline, CDR1 is LNHNV and CDR2 is YYDKDF (reference sequence). Sequenced sample: peripheral blood. The sequence was obtained from a man aged 40-49 years with acute or convalescent COVID-19. The chain employs TRBV15 and TRBJ1-5, with 7 nucleotides matching TRBD1. The CDR3 DNA sequence: TGTGCCACCAGCAGGGAGACAGGGTATCAGCCCCAGCATTTT. It specifies CATSRETGYQPQHF. Full variable domain (remainder filled in from reference TRBV15 and TRBJ1-5): DAMVIQNPRYQVTQFGKPVTLSCSQTLNHNVMYWYQQKSSQAPKLLFHYYDKDFNNEADTPDNFQSRRPNTSFCFLDIRSPGLGDTAMYLCATSRETGYQPQHFGDGTRLSIL.